This T cell receptor beta chain was found in a study of beta chain features in type 1 diabetes (dated by TCRdb to 2016 to 2018). For the study in its entirety: No differences in mean age, gender distribution, total cell number or subset yield were found between patients and healthy donors. A total of 100 million to 140 million sorted cells were examined across all samples, and the number of cells per subset was strongly correlated with RNA yield. In the study, recently diagnosed type 1 diabetes patients and matched healthy donors were compared on the TCRB repertoires of their sorted circulating CD4+ T cell subsets. Whereas all 30 or so donors provided naive and central memory subsets, regulatory and stem cell-like memory subsets were isolated from just 8 patients and roughly eight healthy donors.

This clone was seen more than once but under ten times. This receptor's antigen is unknown. The sample holds no much larger clone one base away, and base qualities are not on file. The High Capacity cDNA Reverse Transcription Kit was used to reverse transcribe all of the isolated RNA, meaning that expressed TCRB transcripts were what got sequenced. Deep immunoSEQ sequencing was performed on naive, central memory and regulatory T cell samples, with an average of about 3.6 million total reads per sample. Sorted cells were lysed in RLT buffer, and RNA was extracted using DNase-treated RNeasy Micro or Mini kits according to cell number. Each cell subset was processed separately to prevent cross-contamination, with patient and healthy donor samples processed together. TCRB sequences were amplified from cDNA with the immunoSEQ multiplex PCR, producing 87-bp fragments spanning the CDR3 region. Amplicons were sequenced on the Illumina HiSeq platform. Per the source publication's procedure: Synthetic template baselines were used to correct PCR bias computationally, reads within Hamming distance 2 were collapsed together, and singletons that could not be merged were discarded. Reads were aligned against IMGT to assign V, D and J genes, CDR3 length and insertions or deletions at six rearrangement sites. Within each subset, clonotype counts were normalized to sorted cell number, after which true diversity and Gini coefficients were computed with the tcR R package. Repertoire sharing was quantified using the overlap coefficient calculated on TCRB nucleotide sequences. Out-of-frame TCRB sequences from naive cells were analyzed as a proxy for the pre-selection repertoire. TCRdb carries this immuneACCESS record with in-frame sequences only. Its versions omit some clonotypes, under half of them owing to an unresolved V gene in the studies checked, with the rest unexplained. Clone size and the V and J calls come from that table; the DNA yielded D and trimming. This sample is represented by under 950,000 clones; 17% of them were singletons. 0.023% of the sample is in the top ten clones.

What the work shows at the level of the full study, not this receptor alone: Only small numbers of individuals were included in the HLA sub-analyses, which left unresolved whether HLA type had any influence on TCRB rearrangement. In all four CD4+ subsets, TCRB CDR3 length was moderately but significantly shorter in type 1 diabetes patients. Patients with type 1 diabetes made fewer insertions and deleted more nucleotides at VDJ recombination sites, implying thymic rearrangement abnormalities. PCR may preferentially amplify shorter templates, but because patient and control samples were amplified and corrected together, any resulting skew would affect both groups equally. Because cDNA was sequenced instead of genomic DNA, activated cells with high expression could be over-represented, although the groups did not differ in activation or CD3 levels. Naive, central memory and regulatory TCRB repertoires appeared to be more similar among patients than among healthy donors.

A single peripheral blood draw of around 100 mL on average was collected from each donor into heparinised tubes. A BD FACSAria II and a panel including CD45RO, CCR7, CD25, CD127, CD95 and CD27 were used to sort naive, central memory, regulatory and stem cell-like memory CD4+ T cells. A purity above 98% was achieved for all sorted populations. PBMCs were separated immediately by Lymphoprep density gradient centrifugation and were stained directly, without being cultured. To minimize batch effects, samples were stained and sorted in pairs, one healthy donor with one patient per experiment. The receptor was derived from a woman between 18 and 30 years old in good health. Sequencing was done on a sample of naive CD4+ T cells from blood. This specimen's cell subset or site label, interpreted: true naive CD4+ T cells.

The DNA reads TGTGCCAGCAGGTTTACGGTACGAAATGAGCAGTTCTTC. Translation gives CASRFTVRNEQFF. The chain was built from TRBV6-5 and TRBJ2-1, with the D gene too uncertain to name. The CDR3 has 13 amino acids, counting the end cysteine and phenylalanine. The retained sequence is limited to the CDR3, 39 bases, with the frame set at the first base. The germline V gene sets CDR1 to MNHEY and CDR2 to SVGAGI. V was cut back by 6 bases and J by 7 bases, leaving a gap of 13 bases between them.